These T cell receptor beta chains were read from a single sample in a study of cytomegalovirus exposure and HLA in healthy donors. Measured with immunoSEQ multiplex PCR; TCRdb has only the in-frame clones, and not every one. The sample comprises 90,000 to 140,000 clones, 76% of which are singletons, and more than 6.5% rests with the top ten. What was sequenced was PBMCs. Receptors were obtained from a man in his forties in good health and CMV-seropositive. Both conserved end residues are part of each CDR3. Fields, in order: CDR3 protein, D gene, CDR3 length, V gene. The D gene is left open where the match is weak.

CATSRGGSQQGYTF	NA	14	TRBV15
CASSSTVHEQFF	NA	12	TRBV6-5
CASSTRTGERQYF	TRBD1	13	TRBV9
CASSVAFSWTGAQDEQFF	TRBD1	18	TRBV9
CASKKGLTPSTQYF	NA	14	TRBV2
CASSPSVESSGNTIYF	NA	16	TRBV7-9
CATSTRLAGDEQYF	TRBD2	14	TRBV15
CASSEYRTGASHEQFF	TRBD1	16	TRBV10-1
CASSYEGAPNTEAFF	TRBD1	15	TRBV7-6
CASSSSGGLGYGYTF	TRBD1	15	TRBV5-4
CAWRKGAWGYTF	TRBD1	12	TRBV30
CASSITHYSPLHF	NA	13	TRBV19
CSVVDRGHYEQYF	TRBD1	13	TRBV29-1
CASSFGTGSYEQYF	TRBD1	14	TRBV27
CASSPRAGQGAADTQYF	TRBD1	17	TRBV7-8
CAASAGVLSYEQYF	TRBD2	14	TRBV10-3
CASSKRSVNTEAFF	NA	14	TRBV19
CASHRQGEQYGYTF	TRBD1	14	TRBV4-2
CASSQQGPEQYF	TRBD1	12	TRBV6-5
CASSVVQAPPYNEQFF	NA	16	TRBV9
CASGLVIGTSGEQFF	TRBD2	15	TRBV12-5
CASSFSWAQETQYF	NA	14	TRBV7-2
CASSPRDLRTDTQYF	NA	15	TRBV7-9
CASRDRSQGSETQYF	NA	15	TRBV2
CASSLTSGSTDTQYF	TRBD2	15	TRBV7-3
CASLHSGVTEAFF	NA	13	TRBV7-9
CASSLISYQETQYF	NA	14	TRBV5-4
CASSELAGANVLTF	NA	14	TRBV2
CASSEGAGYTEAFF	NA	14	TRBV6-1
CASSFAGGGGAYNEQFF	TRBD2	17	TRBV7-2
CASSVDAGASEQFF	NA	14	TRBV9
CASRRQGAGEQYF	TRBD1	13	TRBV2
CASSDSGTAVYNEQFF	NA	16	TRBV7-8
CASSPPGTSGRGQYF	TRBD2	15	TRBV18
CSVGRLAGGLDTQYF	TRBD2	15	TRBV29-1
CASRQGVSYEQYF	TRBD1	13	TRBV6-5
CASSLGQGFRSPLHF	NA	15	TRBV6-5
CASSPRLGGDTQYF	NA	14	TRBV11-2
CASTEGRAGANVLTF	NA	15	TRBV2
CASSPQRGAYNEQFF	TRBD2	15	TRBV13
CASSPRTGEGVYEQYF	TRBD1	16	TRBV7-9
CASSKRDRPYEQYF	TRBD1	14	TRBV7-8
CASSRTVKETQYF	NA	13	TRBV27
CASSLQLYNEQFF	NA	13	TRBV10-1
CASSPKGAGDTIYF	TRBD1	14	TRBV18
CASSYRTGGGEAFF	TRBD1	14	TRBV7-2
CASSAYSYGYTF	NA	12	TRBV28
CASSLTGEAFF	NA	11	TRBV7-9
CAWSVHSEVRDTQYF	NA	15	TRBV30
CSARGQGHNEF	TRBD1	11	TRBV20-1
CASGLLQGYEQFF	NA	13	TRBV7-3
CASSWAGVGLYNEQFF	NA	16	TRBV6-5
CASSTQGTETQYF	TRBD1	13	TRBV2
CASSFVGPVSGQVNYGYTF	NA	19	TRBV7-3
CASSYPTGYESNTEAFF	NA	17	TRBV11-2
CATDAGGNQPQHF	NA	13	TRBV10-3
CASSARTGPFNNEQFF	TRBD1	16	TRBV11-3
CASSDSAGAEEQYF	NA	14	TRBV6-4
CASSRGFASGQKETQYF	NA	17	TRBV9
CAWSFGGTFGELFF	NA	14	TRBV30